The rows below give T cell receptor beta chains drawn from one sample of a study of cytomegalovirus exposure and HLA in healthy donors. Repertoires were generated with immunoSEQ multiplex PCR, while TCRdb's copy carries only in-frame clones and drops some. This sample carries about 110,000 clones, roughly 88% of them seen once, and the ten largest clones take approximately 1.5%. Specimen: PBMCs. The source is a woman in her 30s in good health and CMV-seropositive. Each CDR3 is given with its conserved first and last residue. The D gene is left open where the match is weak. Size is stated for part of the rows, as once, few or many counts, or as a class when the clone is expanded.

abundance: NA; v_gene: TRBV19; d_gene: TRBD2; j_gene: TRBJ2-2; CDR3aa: CASTSGSFPKTGELFF; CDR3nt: TGTGCCAGTACCAGCGGGAGCTTTCCTAAAACCGGGGAGCTGTTTTTT
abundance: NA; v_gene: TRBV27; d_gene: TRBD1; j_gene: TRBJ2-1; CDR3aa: CASSSRQGKSSYNEQFF; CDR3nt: TGTGCCAGCAGCTCAAGACAGGGAAAAAGCTCCTACAATGAGCAGTTCTTC
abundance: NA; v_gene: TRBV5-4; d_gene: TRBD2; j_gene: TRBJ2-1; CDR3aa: CASSSLTSGHNEQFF; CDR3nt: TGTGCCAGCAGCTCCCTCACTAGCGGACACAATGAGCAGTTCTTC
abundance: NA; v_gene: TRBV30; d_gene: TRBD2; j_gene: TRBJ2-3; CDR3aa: CAWSVGSSGRTDTQYF; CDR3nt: TGTGCCTGGAGTGTCGGATCTAGCGGGAGGACAGATACGCAGTATTTT
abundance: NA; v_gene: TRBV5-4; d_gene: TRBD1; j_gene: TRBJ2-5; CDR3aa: CASSLSGQGRGETQYF; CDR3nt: TGTGCCAGCAGCTTATCGGGACAGGGTAGAGGGGAGACCCAGTACTTC
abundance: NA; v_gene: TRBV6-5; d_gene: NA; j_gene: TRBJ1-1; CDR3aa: CASSYSWAAQEAFF; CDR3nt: TGTGCCAGCAGTTACTCGTGGGCAGCCCAGGAAGCTTTCTTT
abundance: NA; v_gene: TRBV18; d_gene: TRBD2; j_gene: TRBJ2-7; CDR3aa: CASSPRTGTSGTYEQYF; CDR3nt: TGTGCCAGCTCACCACGAACCGGGACTAGCGGTACCTACGAGCAGTACTTC
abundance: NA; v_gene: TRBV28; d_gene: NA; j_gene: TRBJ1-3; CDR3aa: CASSPGVTGNTIYF; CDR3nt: TGTGCCAGCAGTCCAGGGGTTACTGGAAACACCATATATTTT
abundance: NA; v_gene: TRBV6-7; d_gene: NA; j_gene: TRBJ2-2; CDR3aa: CASEENTGELFF; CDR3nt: TGTGCCAGCGAGGAGAACACCGGGGAGCTGTTTTTT
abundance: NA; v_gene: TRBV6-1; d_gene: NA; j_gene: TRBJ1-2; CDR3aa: CASSEAPGRSGYTF; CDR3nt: TGTGCCAGCAGTGAAGCGCCAGGGAGGAGCGGCTACACCTTC
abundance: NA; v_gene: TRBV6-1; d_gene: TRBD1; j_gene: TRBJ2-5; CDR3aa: CASREKGQSKETQYF; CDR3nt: TGTGCCAGCAGAGAGAAGGGACAGTCGAAAGAGACCCAGTACTTC
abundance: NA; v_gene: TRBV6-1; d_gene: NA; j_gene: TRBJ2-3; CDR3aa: CASSVVTDTQYF; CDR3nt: TGTGCCAGCAGCGTAGTAACAGATACGCAGTATTTT
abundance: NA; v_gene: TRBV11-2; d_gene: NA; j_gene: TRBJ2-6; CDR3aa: CASSPSGANVLTF; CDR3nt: TGTGCCAGCAGCCCCTCGGGGGCCAACGTCCTGACTTTC
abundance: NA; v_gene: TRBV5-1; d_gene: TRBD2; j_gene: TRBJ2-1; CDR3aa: CASSWTSGPYNEQFF; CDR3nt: TGCGCCAGCAGCTGGACTAGCGGACCTTACAATGAGCAGTTCTTC
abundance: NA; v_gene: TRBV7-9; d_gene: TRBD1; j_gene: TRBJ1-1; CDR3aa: CASSLEGTGAEAFF; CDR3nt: TGTGCCAGCAGCTTAGAAGGGACAGGGGCTGAAGCTTTCTTT
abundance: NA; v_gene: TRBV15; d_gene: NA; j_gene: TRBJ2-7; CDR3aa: CATSRVQGGVRQYF; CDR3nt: TGTGCCACCAGCAGAGTTCAGGGAGGTGTACGGCAGTACTTC
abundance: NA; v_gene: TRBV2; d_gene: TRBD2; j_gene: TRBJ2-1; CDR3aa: CARGLAHEQFF; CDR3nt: TGTGCCAGAGGACTAGCCCATGAGCAGTTCTTC
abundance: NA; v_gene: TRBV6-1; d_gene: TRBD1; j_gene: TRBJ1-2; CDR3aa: CASSEGGRGRTVLYGYTF; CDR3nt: TGTGCCAGCAGTGAAGGTGGAAGGGGGCGCACAGTCCTTTATGGCTACACCTTC
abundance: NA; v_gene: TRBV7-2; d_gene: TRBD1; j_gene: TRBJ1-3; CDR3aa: CASRSGTGPGNTIYF; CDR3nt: TGTGCCAGCAGGTCCGGGACAGGGCCGGGAAACACCATATATTTT
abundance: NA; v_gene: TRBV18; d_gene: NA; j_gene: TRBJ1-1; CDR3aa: CASSPPARERSTEAFF; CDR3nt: TGTGCCAGCTCACCACCGGCCAGGGAAAGGAGCACTGAAGCTTTCTTT
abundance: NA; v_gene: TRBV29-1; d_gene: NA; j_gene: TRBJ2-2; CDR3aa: CSGLGIGSGELFF; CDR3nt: TGCAGCGGACTAGGGATTGGGTCCGGGGAGCTGTTTTTT
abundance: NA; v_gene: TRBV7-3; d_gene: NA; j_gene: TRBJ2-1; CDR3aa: CASSPERDDNEQFF; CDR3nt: TGTGCCAGCAGCCCCGAACGGGATGACAATGAGCAGTTCTTC
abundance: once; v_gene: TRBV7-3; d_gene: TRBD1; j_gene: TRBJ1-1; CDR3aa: CASSFRGRNLAEAFF; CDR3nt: TGTGCCAGCAGCTTCAGGGGGCGAAATCTGGCTGAAGCTTTCTTT
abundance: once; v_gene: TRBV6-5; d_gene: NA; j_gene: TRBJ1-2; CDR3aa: CASSRRGESYGYTF; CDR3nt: TGTGCCAGCAGCCGCCGCGGGGAGAGCTATGGCTACACCTTC
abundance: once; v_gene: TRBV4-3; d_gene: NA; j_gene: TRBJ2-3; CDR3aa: CASSQRTTDTQYF; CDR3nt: TGCGCCAGCAGCCAAAGGACAACAGATACGCAGTATTTT
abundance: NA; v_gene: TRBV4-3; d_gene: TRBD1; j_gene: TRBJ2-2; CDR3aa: CASSQDRGAGGLNTGELFF; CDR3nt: TGCGCCAGCAGCCAAGATCGGGGTGCAGGGGGCTTGAACACCGGGGAGCTGTTTTTT
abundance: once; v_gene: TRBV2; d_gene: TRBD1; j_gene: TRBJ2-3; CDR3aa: CASRWDRGSDTQYF; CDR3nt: TGTGCCAGCAGATGGGACAGGGGGTCTGATACGCAGTATTTT